This TCR beta chain comes out of a study of tumor-infiltrating lymphocytes in localized non-small cell lung cancer. Study details: Each patient gave resected tumor and non-adjacent uninvolved lung tissue. Overall study results and limits: Immunotypes IM1 and IM2 had similar TCR-derived T-cell fractions.

Some clones are missing from TCRdb's copy, which holds only in-frame ones; the method was immunoSEQ multiplex PCR. The sample comprises about 8,400 clones, approximately 80% of which are singletons, and over 4.5% rests with the top ten. V was cut by 3 bases and J by 1 base, with 3 bases left in between. This CDR3 contains 13 residues. Germline CDR1 MNHEY, CDR2 SMNVEV (reference sequence). Regarding this clone: Its antigen is not known.

This sequence was found in a human donor with non-small cell lung cancer. The rearrangement links TRBV27 to TRBJ2-2; D gene uncertain. The material sequenced was lung tumor tissue. DNA for the CDR3: TGTGCCAGCAGTTTCCAGAACACCGGGGAGCTGTTTTTT. Its protein is CASSFQNTGELFF.